These 7 T cell receptor beta chains were all obtained from the same sample, sequenced in a study of blood T cell repertoires in COVID-19. Clones were sequenced by immunoSEQ multiplex PCR, and TCRdb holds only the in-frame ones, with some missing. The profile covers around 230,000 clones, with around 80% appearing a single time and 15% taken by the ten largest. Source material: PBMCs or T cells enriched from blood (not recorded which). These receptors originate from a man in his forties who had recovered from COVID-19.

The chain has TRBV7-8 and TRBJ2-1, with TRBD1 matching 7 bases. With V trimmed by 5 bases and J by 8 bases, 12 bases remained unmatched. Germline V lookup: CDR1 SGHVS, CDR2 FQNEAQ. This CDR3 spans 15 amino acids. The CDR3 bases are TGTGCCAGCAGCCCGAATGTTAATCAGGGGGATGAGCAGTTCTTC. This sequence encodes CASSPNVNQGDEQFF. The complete variable domain, with remaining parts taken from reference TRBV7-8 and TRBJ2-1, reads GAGVSQSPRYKVAKRGQDVALRCDPISGHVSLFWYQQALGQGPEFLTYFQNEAQLDKSGLPSDRFFAERPEGSVSTLKIQRTQQEDSAVYLCASSPNVNQGDEQFFGPGTRLTVL.

The chain uses TRBV5-1 and TRBJ2-1; 9 nucleotides align to TRBD2. Germline V gene sequence: CDR1 SGHRS, CDR2 YFSETQ. The CDR3 covers 15 residues. V trimming: 0 bases; J trimming: 9 bases; junction bases outside the gene matches: 7. CDR3: CASSLVAGGPSEQFF. The DNA for the CDR3 is TGCGCCAGCAGCTTGGTGGCGGGAGGGCCAAGTGAGCAGTTCTTC. The full variable domain, rest sourced from reference TRBV5-1 and TRBJ2-1, is KAGVTQTPRYLIKTRGQQVTLSCSPISGHRSVSWYQQTPGQGLQFLFEYFSETQRNKGNFPGRFSGRQFSNSRSEMNVSTLELGDSALYLCASSLVAGGPSEQFFGPGTRLTVL.

This rearrangement joins TRBV5-4 to TRBJ1-2, with 7 bases aligning to TRBD1. J lost 8 bases, V lost 4 bases, and 14 bases had no gene match. The CDR3 is 15 amino acids. Germline-derived CDR1 and CDR2 are SGHNT and YYREEE (reference sequence). The CDR3 DNA reads TGTGCCAGCAGCGGGGGACCGTGGGACAGTAGGGGCTACACCTTC. This encodes CASSGGPWDSRGYTF.

V usage is TRBV7-6 and J usage is TRBJ2-1, with D possibly being TRBD1 (7 bases). V gave up 2 bases and J gave up 8 bases, with 16 bases separating them. This CDR3 is built from 15 residues. Germline CDR1 is SGHVS and CDR2 is FNYEAQ. The CDR3 bases are TGTGCCAGCAGCTTAACCCAGGGGGGAAGATATGAGCAGTTCTTC. This codes for CASSLTQGGRYEQFF.

The gene calls are TRBV19 and TRBJ2-3, with TRBD2 matching 7 bases. Losses at the gene ends were 7 bases for V and 4 bases for J; bases not matched to a gene: 14. The CDR3 spans 16 residues. Germline CDR1 is LNHDA and CDR2 is SQIVND (reference sequence). The CDR3 region has the DNA TGTGCCAGTAAGCCCCGGGACGGGAGGTTCCCAGATACGCAGTATTTT. It yields the protein CASKPRDGRFPDTQYF.

The chain links TRBV10-1 to TRBJ1-2; D might be TRBD1 (6 bases). The CDR3 sequence is 13 residues long. Trimming left V 3 bases short and J 6 bases short, with 11 bases between. Germline lookup yields CDR1 WNHNN and CDR2 SYGVQD (reference sequence). The CDR3 DNA reads as TGCGCCAGCAGTGAACAGGGTCGGGATGGCTACACCTTC. This translates into CASSEQGRDGYTF.

The genes are TRBV4-2 and TRBJ1-2; 9 bases are shared with TRBD1. J gave up 8 bases and V 1 base, and 8 bases lay outside the gene matches. CDR3 length: 15 amino acids. Germline CDR1 LGHNA, CDR2 YNFKEQ. The CDR3 region is CASSQAGRTGEGYTF. CDR3 nucleotide sequence: TGTGCCAGCAGCCAAGCCGGTAGGACAGGGGAAGGCTACACCTTC.